These T cell receptor beta chains were read from a single sample in a study of cytomegalovirus exposure and HLA in healthy donors. Clones were sequenced by immunoSEQ multiplex PCR, and TCRdb holds only the in-frame ones, with some missing. The repertoire holds around 180,000 clones, with roughly 78% as singletons. Sequenced sample: PBMCs. Every receptor here comes from a woman aged 40 to 50 in good health and CMV-seronegative. Both conserved end residues are part of each CDR3. The D gene is left open where the match is weak. Clone size, where shown, is once, few, many, or a class for clones that have expanded.

NA,NA,TRBJ1-2,TRBV7-8,TGTGCCAGCAGCTTAGTAATAAGGCAGGGGAATAACTATGGCTACACCTTC,CASSLVIRQGNNYGYTF
NA,NA,TRBJ1-2,TRBV5-1,TGCGCCAGCAGCTTGAACCCGGTCTATGGCTACACCTTC,CASSLNPVYGYTF
NA,NA,TRBJ2-1,TRBV2,TGTGCCAGCACTTGGTCAGAATACAATGAGCAGTTCTTC,CASTWSEYNEQFF
NA,TRBD2,TRBJ2-2,TRBV7-7,TGTGCTAGCAGCTTATGGGGCGGGAGGGCCGGGGAGCTGTTTTTT,CASSLWGGRAGELFF
NA,NA,TRBJ1-1,TRBV5-1,TGCGCCAGCAGCTTCCCCACAGGGATGGGCACTGAAGCTTTCTTT,CASSFPTGMGTEAFF
NA,NA,TRBJ2-7,TRBV7-6,TGTGCCAGCAGCAAGGGGGACCGCTATGAGCAGTACTTC,CASSKGDRYEQYF
NA,TRBD1,TRBJ1-4,TRBV30,TGTGCCTGGAGTGTAGGAGGGACAGGGAAGGAAAAACTGTTTTTT,CAWSVGGTGKEKLFF
NA,TRBD1,TRBJ1-2,TRBV28,TGTGCCAGCAGTTCCGGACAGGATGGGTCGATCTATGGCTACACCTTC,CASSSGQDGSIYGYTF
NA,NA,TRBJ1-1,TRBV9,TGTGCCAGCAGCGTAGCTACCGACTTAACAGGGCGCGCTTTCTTT,CASSVATDLTGRAFF
NA,TRBD1,TRBJ2-4,TRBV5-1,TGCGCCAGTCGATCAGACAGGGGCTACGAGTACTTC,CASRSDRGYEYF
NA,TRBD1,TRBJ1-2,TRBV2,TGTGCCAGCAGTGCTAGACAGGGAGGTGGCTACACCTTC,CASSARQGGGYTF
NA,NA,TRBJ1-3,TRBV11-2,TGTGCCAGCAGCTTAGAGCGGGGGCCTGGAAACACCATATATTTT,CASSLERGPGNTIYF
few,NA,TRBJ2-1,TRBV20-1,TGCAGTGCTAGAGTGGCCAATGAGCAGTTCTTC,CSARVANEQFF
once,NA,TRBJ1-2,TRBV30,TGTGCCTGGAGTGTAGGGGCAACCTACACCTTC,CAWSVGATYTF
few,NA,TRBJ1-5,TRBV6-6,TGTGCCAGCAGTGACCGAGGGAATCAGCCCCAGCATTTT,CASSDRGNQPQHF
NA,NA,TRBJ1-5,TRBV7-2,TGTGCCAGCAGCTTAGGTCACTCGGGCAATCAGCCCCAGCATTTT,CASSLGHSGNQPQHF
few,NA,TRBJ1-1,TRBV4-1,TGCGCCAGCAGGAGCAGGGAGAACACTGAAGCTTTCTTT,CASRSRENTEAFF
few,NA,TRBJ1-5,TRBV5-3,TGTGCCAGAAGCTACCGGGAGGAAACCGATCAGCCCCAGCATTTT,CARSYREETDQPQHF
NA,NA,TRBJ1-4,TRBV6-5,TGTGCCAGCAGTTACCGCCCAGGAACTAATGAAAAACTGTTTTTT,CASSYRPGTNEKLFF
NA,NA,TRBJ2-7,TRBV6-1,TGTGCCAGCAGTTCCCCAGGACGTCTGGGGGCGTACTTC,CASSSPGRLGAYF
NA,TRBD2,TRBJ2-2,TRBV27,TGTGCCAGCTACCGGCAGGCTTCTAGCGGAAGGAACACCGGGGAGCTGTTTTTT,CASYRQASSGRNTGELFF
NA,NA,TRBJ1-5,TRBV6-1,TGTGCCAGCAGCCTAATAAGTCAGCCCCAGCATTTT,CASSLISQPQHF
once,NA,TRBJ1-2,TRBV19,TGTGCCAGTAGTCCTTTCGGGTTAGGAGACTATGGCTACACCTTC,CASSPFGLGDYGYTF
NA,NA,TRBJ1-5,TRBV5-6,TGTGCCAGCAGTGAGGGGGTAGAATGGCCCCAGCATTTT,CASSEGVEWPQHF